A selection of T cell receptor beta chains follows, all from one sample in a study of cytotoxic CD8 clonotypes in ibrutinib-treated CLL. Clones were sequenced by immunoSEQ multiplex PCR, and TCRdb holds only the in-frame ones, with some missing. This table holds around 26,000 clones, over 65% found once. The starting material was PBMCs, obtained after 12 months of ibrutinib treatment. The receptors derive from a human donor with chronic lymphocytic leukemia. Both conserved end residues are part of each CDR3. A D gene is named only where the DNA matches it firmly. Only part of the rows carry a size: once, few, many, or a class if the clone is expanded.

TRBJ2-7,TRBD2,TRBV6-1,.,CASIEDSGGSFEQYF,TGTGCCAGCATTGAAGATAGCGGGGGCTCCTTCGAGCAGTACTTC
TRBJ2-7,.,TRBV2,.,CASSARAGPYEQYF,TGTGCCAGCAGTGCCAGGGCTGGACCCTACGAGCAGTACTTC
TRBJ1-6,.,TRBV27,few,CASSSSANSPLHF,TGTGCCAGCAGTTCATCAGCTAATTCACCCCTCCACTTT
TRBJ1-2,.,TRBV6-5,once,CASGRYTF,TGTGCCAGTGGGCGCTACACCTTC
TRBJ2-7,.,TRBV20-1,.,CSARLSYEQYF,TGCAGTGCAAGGCTCTCCTACGAGCAGTACTTC
TRBJ1-2,TRBD1,TRBV5-1,.,CASSPQGTYGYTF,TGCGCCAGCAGCCCACAGGGGACCTATGGCTACACCTTC
TRBJ2-5,.,TRBV15,.,CATSRDGGAKTQYF,TGTGCCACCAGCAGAGACGGAGGGGCGAAGACCCAGTACTTC
TRBJ2-4,TRBD2,TRBV4-3,.,CASSRTRLAGLAKNIQYF,TGCGCCAGCAGCCGGACCCGACTAGCGGGGCTAGCCAAAAACATTCAGTACTTC
TRBJ2-5,TRBD1,TRBV30,.,CAWGGQGSGTQYF,TGTGCCTGGGGAGGACAGGGTTCGGGGACCCAGTACTTC
TRBJ1-3,.,TRBV28,.,CASSLPVNLGNTIYF,TGTGCCAGCAGTTTACCTGTAAACCTAGGAAACACCATATATTTT
TRBJ2-7,.,TRBV4-1,once,CASSQGTFGLAEQYF,TGCGCCAGCAGCCAAGGGACATTTGGGCTTGCCGAGCAGTACTTC
TRBJ2-5,TRBD2,TRBV6-6,.,CASRRTSGEETQYF,TGTGCCAGCAGACGGACTAGCGGGGAAGAGACCCAGTACTTC
TRBJ2-6,.,TRBV25-1,once,CASTGGANVLTF,TGTGCCAGCACCGGAGGGGCCAACGTCCTGACTTTC
TRBJ1-2,TRBD1,TRBV13,.,CASSWRQGYGYTF,TGTGCCAGCAGCTGGCGACAGGGGTATGGCTACACCTTC
TRBJ2-7,TRBD1,TRBV14,few,CASSPGTAYSYEQYF,TGTGCCAGCAGCCCCGGGACAGCCTACTCCTACGAGCAGTACTTC
TRBJ2-3,.,TRBV7-2,.,CASNPPSADTQYF,TGTGCCAGCAACCCCCCTAGTGCCGATACGCAGTATTTT
TRBJ1-2,.,TRBV28,few,CASSFRDLRGYTF,TGTGCCAGCAGTTTCCGGGACCTTCGTGGCTACACCTTC
TRBJ1-2,TRBD1,TRBV6-5,.,CASSRTGINYGYTF,TGTGCCAGCAGTAGGACAGGGATAAACTATGGCTACACCTTC
TRBJ1-2,.,TRBV9,few,CASSEGGRNNYGYTF,TGTGCCAGCAGCGAGGGGGGTCGGAACAACTATGGCTACACCTTC
TRBJ2-1,.,TRBV7-7,once,CASSPNPPGPEGYNEQFF,TGTGCTAGCAGCCCAAACCCCCCCGGACCCGAGGGCTACAATGAGCAGTTCTTC
TRBJ1-6,.,TRBV19,.,CASSMMGAARNSPLHF,TGTGCCAGTAGTATGATGGGGGCCGCTAGGAATTCACCCCTCCACTTT
TRBJ2-3,.,TRBV7-2,once,CASSAPGAVSDTQYF,TGTGCCAGCAGCGCGCCCGGGGCTGTGTCAGATACGCAGTATTTT
TRBJ2-1,.,TRBV5-4,few,CASSLGGTIYEQFF,TGTGCCAGCAGCTTGGGAGGGACAATCTATGAGCAGTTCTTC
TRBJ2-6,.,TRBV27,.,CASSSSQHSGANVLTF,TGTGCCAGCAGTTCTTCCCAACACTCTGGGGCCAACGTCCTGACTTTC
TRBJ1-1,.,TRBV28,.,CASIPSHGMNTEAFF,TGTGCCAGCATCCCATCTCACGGCATGAACACTGAAGCTTTCTTT
TRBJ1-4,.,TRBV5-4,few,CASSLDSGSEKLFF,TGTGCCAGCAGCTTGGATTCAGGGAGTGAAAAACTGTTTTTT
TRBJ2-2,TRBD1,TRBV15,.,CATSRDRGPGELFF,TGTGCCACCAGCAGGGACAGGGGACCCGGGGAGCTGTTTTTT
TRBJ1-1,TRBD1,TRBV27,.,CASNPGGSLNTEAFF,TGTGCCAGCAATCCAGGGGGGAGCCTGAACACTGAAGCTTTCTTT
TRBJ1-4,.,TRBV27,.,CASSQGRINEKLFF,TGTGCCAGCAGTCAAGGACGGATTAATGAAAAACTGTTTTTT
TRBJ2-7,.,TRBV29-1,.,CSVRQGGNYEQYF,TGCAGCGTCAGACAGGGAGGAAACTACGAGCAGTACTTC
TRBJ2-1,.,TRBV2,few,CASNTGYPYNEQFF,TGTGCCTCTAACACAGGGTACCCCTACAATGAGCAGTTCTTC
TRBJ1-3,.,TRBV29-1,.,CSVDDSSGNTIYF,TGCAGCGTTGACGACAGCTCTGGAAACACCATATATTTT
TRBJ2-7,.,TRBV10-1,.,CASSDTITLPYEQYF,TGCGCCAGCAGTGATACGATTACCCTCCCTTACGAGCAGTACTTC
TRBJ2-1,.,TRBV5-6,.,CASSGDSNEQFF,TGTGCCAGCAGCGGAGACTCCAATGAGCAGTTCTTC
TRBJ1-2,.,TRBV27,.,CASSPTALLWRGYTF,TGTGCCAGCAGTCCGACAGCTCTTCTCTGGCGTGGCTACACCTTC
TRBJ1-1,TRBD1,TRBV6-1,once,CASSATGDTEAFF,TGTGCCAGCAGTGCAACAGGGGACACTGAAGCTTTCTTT
TRBJ1-4,TRBD1,TRBV7-6,few,CASRTGVDEKLFF,TGTGCCAGCAGAACAGGGGTGGACGAAAAACTGTTTTTT
TRBJ1-1,TRBD1,TRBV9,few,CASSARGYMNTEAFF,TGTGCCAGCAGCGCCAGGGGGTATATGAACACTGAAGCTTTCTTT
TRBJ2-1,TRBD1,TRBV27,.,CASSLQGTGHNEQFF,TGTGCCAGCAGTTTACAAGGGACAGGACACAATGAGCAGTTCTTC
TRBJ1-4,.,TRBV6-6,.,CASRDGTVGNEKLFF,TGTGCCAGCAGGGACGGGACGGTAGGAAATGAAAAACTGTTTTTT
TRBJ1-1,.,TRBV7-3,.,CASSFGRTEAFF,TGTGCCAGCAGCTTCGGGCGGACTGAAGCTTTCTTT
TRBJ2-2,TRBD2,TRBV5-4,.,CASSLESLAGVTGELFF,TGTGCCAGCAGCTTGGAATCACTAGCGGGGGTGACCGGGGAGCTGTTTTTT
TRBJ1-1,TRBD1,TRBV14,once,CASSQYRGPTEAFF,TGTGCCAGCAGCCAATACAGGGGTCCCACTGAAGCTTTCTTT
TRBJ2-7,TRBD1,TRBV4-2,.,CASSLAGTGSYEQYF,TGTGCCAGCAGTCTCGCCGGGACAGGATCCTACGAGCAGTACTTC
TRBJ2-3,.,TRBV2,.,CASSEAEDDTQYF,TGTGCCAGCAGTGAAGCTGAGGACGATACGCAGTATTTT
TRBJ2-7,.,TRBV23-1,.,CASSRDGFSYEQYF,TGCGCCAGCAGTCGGGACGGATTCTCCTACGAGCAGTACTTC
TRBJ2-7,TRBD1,TRBV5-8,medium-sized,CASSFGSWTGGDEQYF,TGTGCCAGCAGTTTCGGCTCCTGGACAGGGGGGGACGAGCAGTACTTC
TRBJ2-5,.,TRBV5-1,.,CASSAGIALRETQYF,TGCGCCAGCAGCGCGGGAATAGCCCTGCGGGAGACCCAGTACTTC
TRBJ2-5,.,TRBV5-5,.,CASSNRGYQETQYF,TGTGCCAGCAGCAACCGGGGGTACCAAGAGACCCAGTACTTC
TRBJ2-7,TRBD1,TRBV27,.,CASQRAGTASYEQYF,TGTGCCAGCCAAAGGGCTGGGACAGCCTCCTACGAGCAGTACTTC
TRBJ2-2,TRBD1,TRBV19,.,CASRQGQYPGELFF,TGTGCCAGTAGGCAGGGACAGTATCCCGGGGAGCTGTTTTTT
TRBJ2-7,TRBD2,TRBV28,.,CASGTGGSEQYF,TGTGCCAGCGGGACGGGAGGGAGCGAGCAGTACTTC